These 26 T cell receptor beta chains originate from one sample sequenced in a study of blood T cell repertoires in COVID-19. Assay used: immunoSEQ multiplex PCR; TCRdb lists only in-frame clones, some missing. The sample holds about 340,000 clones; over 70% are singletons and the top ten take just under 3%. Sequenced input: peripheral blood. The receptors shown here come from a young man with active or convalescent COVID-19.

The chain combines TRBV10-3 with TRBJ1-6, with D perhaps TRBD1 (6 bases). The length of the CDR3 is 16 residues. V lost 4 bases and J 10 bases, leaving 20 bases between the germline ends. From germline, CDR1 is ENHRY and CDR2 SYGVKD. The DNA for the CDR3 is TGTGCCATCAGTGCCGGCGGGGGCCTCAACCTATCACCCCTCCACTTT. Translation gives CAISAGGGLNLSPLHF.

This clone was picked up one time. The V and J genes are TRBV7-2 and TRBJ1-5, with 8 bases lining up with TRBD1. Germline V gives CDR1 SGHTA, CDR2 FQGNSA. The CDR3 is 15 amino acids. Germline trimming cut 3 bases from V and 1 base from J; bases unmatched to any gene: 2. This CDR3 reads CASSLDRASNQPQHF. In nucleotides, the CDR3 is TGTGCCAGCAGCTTGGACAGGGCCAGCAATCAGCCCCAGCATTTT.

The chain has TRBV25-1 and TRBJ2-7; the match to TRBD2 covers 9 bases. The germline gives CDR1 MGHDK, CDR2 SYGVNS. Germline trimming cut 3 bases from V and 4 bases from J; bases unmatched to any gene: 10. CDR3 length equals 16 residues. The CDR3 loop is CASSEIGREGQYEQYF. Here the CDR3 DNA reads TGTGCCAGCAGTGAGATTGGGCGGGAGGGCCAGTACGAGCAGTACTTC.

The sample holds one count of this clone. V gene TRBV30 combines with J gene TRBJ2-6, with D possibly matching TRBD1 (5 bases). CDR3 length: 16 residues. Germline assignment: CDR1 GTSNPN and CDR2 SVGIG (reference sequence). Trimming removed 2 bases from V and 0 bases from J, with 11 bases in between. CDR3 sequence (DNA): TGTGCCTGGAGTCAAGGGGCGACCTCTGGGGCCAACGTCCTGACTTTC. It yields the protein CAWSQGATSGANVLTF.

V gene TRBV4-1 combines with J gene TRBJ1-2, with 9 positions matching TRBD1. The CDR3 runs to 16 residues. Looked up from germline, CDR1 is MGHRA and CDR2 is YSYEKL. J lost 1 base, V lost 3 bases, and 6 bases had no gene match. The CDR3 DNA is TGCGCCAGCAGCCAGAGGGACAGGGCCCATAACTATGGCTACACCTTC. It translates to CASSQRDRAHNYGYTF.

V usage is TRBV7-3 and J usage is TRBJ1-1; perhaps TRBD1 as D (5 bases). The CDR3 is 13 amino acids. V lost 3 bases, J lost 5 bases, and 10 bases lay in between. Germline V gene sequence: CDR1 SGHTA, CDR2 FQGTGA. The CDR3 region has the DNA TGTGCCAGCAGCTTGGGCAGGGCTACTGAAGCTTTCTTT. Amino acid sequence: CASSLGRATEAFF.

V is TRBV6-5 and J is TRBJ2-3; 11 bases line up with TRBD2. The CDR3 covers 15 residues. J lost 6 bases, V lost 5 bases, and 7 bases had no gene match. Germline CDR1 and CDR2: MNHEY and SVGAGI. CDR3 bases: TGTGCCAGCAGTATGGGACTAGCGGTTGGGGATACGCAGTATTTT. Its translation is CASSMGLAVGDTQYF.

The CDR3 loop is CASSQDGPDSFSYNEQFF. DNA of the CDR3: TGCGCCAGCAGCCAAGATGGTCCGGACTCCTTCTCCTACAATGAGCAGTTCTTC. The chain has TRBV4-3 and TRBJ2-1; D perhaps matches TRBD2 (5 bases). Trimming shortened V by 0 bases and J by 0 bases, and 15 bases separated the two germline ends. Germline V gene lookup returns CDR1 LGHNA and CDR2 YSLEER. The length of the CDR3 is 18 residues.

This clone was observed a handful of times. This CDR3 is CASSGTSGSWDTQYF. In DNA, the CDR3 is TGTGCCAGCAGTGGGACTAGCGGGAGTTGGGATACGCAGTATTTT. This sequence joins TRBV2 and TRBJ2-3; 13 bases match TRBD2. The CDR3 length is 15 residues. Germline V gene lookup returns CDR1 SNHLY and CDR2 FYNNEI. The V and J ends lost 4 bases and 6 bases, in that order; junction bases with no gene match: 4.

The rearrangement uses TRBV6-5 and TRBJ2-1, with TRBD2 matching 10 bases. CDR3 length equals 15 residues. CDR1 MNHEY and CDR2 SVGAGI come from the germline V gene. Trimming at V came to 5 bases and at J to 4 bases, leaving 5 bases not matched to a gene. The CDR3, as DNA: TGTGCCAGCAGTCCGCCAGCGGGAGGGTACAATGAGCAGTTCTTC. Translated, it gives CASSPPAGGYNEQFF.

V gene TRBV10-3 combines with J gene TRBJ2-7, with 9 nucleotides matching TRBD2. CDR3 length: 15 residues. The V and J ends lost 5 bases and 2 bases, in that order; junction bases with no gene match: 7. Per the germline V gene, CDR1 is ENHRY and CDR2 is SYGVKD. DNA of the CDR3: TGTGCCATCAGTCAGGGGAGCGGGGGGACCTACGAGCAGTACTTC. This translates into CAISQGSGGTYEQYF.

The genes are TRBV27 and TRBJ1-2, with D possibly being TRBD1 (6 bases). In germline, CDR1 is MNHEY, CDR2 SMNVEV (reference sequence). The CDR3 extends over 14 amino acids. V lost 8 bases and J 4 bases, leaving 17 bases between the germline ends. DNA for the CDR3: TGTGCCAGCTCCGGGGGGGGCCGCAGCTATGGCTACACCTTC. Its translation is CASSGGGRSYGYTF.

Written as DNA, the CDR3 is TGTGCCAGCAGCCGGAAGCCGAGGATGGCTAATGAAAAACTGTTTTTT. Translated, it gives CASSRKPRMANEKLFF. The chain combines TRBV7-8 with TRBJ1-4; D remains ambiguous. CDR1 is SGHVS, CDR2 FQNEAQ, per germline. The CDR3 runs 16 residues. The V end lost 5 bases, the J end lost 3 bases, and 16 bases lay between the germline ends. Full variable domain (missing parts from reference TRBV7-8 and TRBJ1-4): GAGVSQSPRYKVAKRGQDVALRCDPISGHVSLFWYQQALGQGPEFLTYFQNEAQLDKSGLPSDRFFAERPEGSVSTLKIQRTQQEDSAVYLCASSRKPRMANEKLFFGSGTQLSVL.

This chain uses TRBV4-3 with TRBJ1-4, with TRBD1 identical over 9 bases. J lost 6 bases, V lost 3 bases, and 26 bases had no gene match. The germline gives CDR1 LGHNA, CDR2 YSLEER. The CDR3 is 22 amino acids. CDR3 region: CASSQGHTTRDRVPRDHEKLFF. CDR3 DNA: TGCGCCAGCAGCCAGGGTCACACAACCCGGGACAGGGTCCCTCGCGACCATGAAAAACTGTTTTTT.

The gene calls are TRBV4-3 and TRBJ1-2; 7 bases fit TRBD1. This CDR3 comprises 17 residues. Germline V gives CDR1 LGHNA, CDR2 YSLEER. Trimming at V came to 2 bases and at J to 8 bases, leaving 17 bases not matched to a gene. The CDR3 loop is CASSQRPGQPIPGGYTF. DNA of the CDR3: TGCGCCAGCAGCCAACGACCGGGACAGCCTATTCCGGGAGGCTACACCTTC.

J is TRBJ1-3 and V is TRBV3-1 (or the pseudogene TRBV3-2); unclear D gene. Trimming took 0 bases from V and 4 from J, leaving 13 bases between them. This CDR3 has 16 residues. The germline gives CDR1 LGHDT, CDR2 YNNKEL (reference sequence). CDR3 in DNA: TGTGCCAGCAGCCAAGAACGGTACGGAGTAGGAAACACCATATATTTT. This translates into CASSQERYGVGNTIYF.

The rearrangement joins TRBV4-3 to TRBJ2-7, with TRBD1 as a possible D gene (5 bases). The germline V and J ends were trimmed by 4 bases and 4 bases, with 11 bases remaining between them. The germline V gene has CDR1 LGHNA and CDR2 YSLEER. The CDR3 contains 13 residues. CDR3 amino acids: CASSPGRGYEQYF. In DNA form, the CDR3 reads TGCGCCAGCAGCCCTGGAAGGGGATACGAGCAGTACTTC.

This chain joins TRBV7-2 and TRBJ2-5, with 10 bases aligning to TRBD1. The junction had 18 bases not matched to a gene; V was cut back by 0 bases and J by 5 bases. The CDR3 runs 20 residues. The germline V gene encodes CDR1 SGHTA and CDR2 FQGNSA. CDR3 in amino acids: CASSLAAVGTGVWRDETQYF. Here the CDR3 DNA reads TGTGCCAGCAGCTTAGCGGCCGTCGGGACAGGGGTGTGGAGGGACGAGACCCAGTACTTC.

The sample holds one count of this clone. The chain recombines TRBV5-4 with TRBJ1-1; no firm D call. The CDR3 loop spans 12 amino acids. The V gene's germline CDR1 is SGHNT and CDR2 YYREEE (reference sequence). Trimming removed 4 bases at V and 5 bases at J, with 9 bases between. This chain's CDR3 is CASSLGRTEAFF. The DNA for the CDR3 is TGTGCCAGCAGCCTCGGGAGGACTGAAGCTTTCTTT.

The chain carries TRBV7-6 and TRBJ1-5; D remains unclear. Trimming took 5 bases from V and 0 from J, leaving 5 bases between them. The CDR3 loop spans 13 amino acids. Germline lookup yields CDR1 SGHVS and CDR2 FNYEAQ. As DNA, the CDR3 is TGTGCCAGCAGCACTTATAGCAATCAGCCCCAGCATTTT. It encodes CASSTYSNQPQHF.

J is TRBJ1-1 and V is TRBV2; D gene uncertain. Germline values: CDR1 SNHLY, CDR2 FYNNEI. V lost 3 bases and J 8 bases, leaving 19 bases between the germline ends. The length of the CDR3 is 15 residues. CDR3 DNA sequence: TGTGCCAGCAGTGAGGAGGGCAGATCAATCTTAGAAGCTTTCTTT. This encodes CASSEEGRSILEAFF.

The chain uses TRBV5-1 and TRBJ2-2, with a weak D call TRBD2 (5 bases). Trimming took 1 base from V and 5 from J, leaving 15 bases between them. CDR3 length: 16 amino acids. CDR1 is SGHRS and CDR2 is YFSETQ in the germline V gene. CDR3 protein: CASSLFSEVGTGELFF. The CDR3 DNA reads TGCGCCAGCAGCTTGTTCTCGGAGGTGGGGACCGGGGAGCTGTTTTTT.

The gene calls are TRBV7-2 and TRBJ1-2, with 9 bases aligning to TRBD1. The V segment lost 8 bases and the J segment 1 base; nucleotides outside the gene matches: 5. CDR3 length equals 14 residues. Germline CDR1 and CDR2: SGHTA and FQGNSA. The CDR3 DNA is TGTGCCAGCCTGGGGGGACAGGGTAACTATGGCTACACCTTC. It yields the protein CASLGGQGNYGYTF.

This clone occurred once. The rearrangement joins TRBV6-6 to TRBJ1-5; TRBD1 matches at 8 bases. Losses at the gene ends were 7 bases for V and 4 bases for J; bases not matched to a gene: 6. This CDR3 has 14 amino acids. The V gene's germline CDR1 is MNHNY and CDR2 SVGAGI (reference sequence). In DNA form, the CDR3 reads TGTGCCAGCAAGTGGACAGGGCAAAATCAGCCCCAGCATTTT. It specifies CASKWTGQNQPQHF.

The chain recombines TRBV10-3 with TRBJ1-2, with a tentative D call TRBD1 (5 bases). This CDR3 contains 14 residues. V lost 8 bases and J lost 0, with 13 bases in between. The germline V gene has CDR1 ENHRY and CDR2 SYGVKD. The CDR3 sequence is CAIGSGGANYGYTF. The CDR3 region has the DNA TGTGCCATCGGCAGTGGGGGGGCTAACTATGGCTACACCTTC.

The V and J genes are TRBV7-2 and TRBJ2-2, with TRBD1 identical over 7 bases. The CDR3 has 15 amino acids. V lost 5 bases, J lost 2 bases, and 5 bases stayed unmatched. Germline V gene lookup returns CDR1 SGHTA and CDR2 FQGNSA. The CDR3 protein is CASSARQGNTGELFF. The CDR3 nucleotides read TGTGCCAGCAGCGCAAGACAGGGTAACACCGGGGAGCTGTTTTTT.